Following are 30 T cell receptor beta chains from one sample sequenced in a study of response to subunit inactivated influenza vaccine. TCRdb reanalysed the RT-PCR reads using MiXCR and keeps one entry per CDR3 protein. The data show some 500,000 distinct CDR3 sequences, 25% seen once. The sample in question was CD4+ T cells sorted from PBMCs, obtained roughly 5 days after vaccination. The receptors were sampled from a man aged 50 or older who received an inactivated influenza vaccine.

The rearrangement uses TRBV3-1 and TRBJ1-5; D remains ambiguous. The CDR3 contains 14 residues. Germline lookup yields CDR1 LGHDT and CDR2 YNNKEL (reference sequence). V gave up 0 bases and J gave up 8 bases, with 11 bases separating them. CDR3 nucleotides: TGTGCCAGCAGCCAAGACACGGCTAGGGAGCCCCAGCATTTT. It is translated as CASSQDTAREPQHF.

This clonotype occurred a few times. This chain joins TRBV5-4 and TRBJ2-1; D may be TRBD2 (5 bases). CDR3 size: 13 residues. Germline V CDR1 and CDR2: SGHNT, YYREEE (reference sequence). The V end lost 0 bases, the J end lost 10 bases, and 11 bases lay between the germline ends. Written as DNA, the CDR3 is TGTGCCAGCAGCTTGGTACGTGGAGGCGAGCAGTTCTTC. Translated, it gives CASSLVRGGEQFF.

This clonotype has more than one count but fewer than ten. The chain has TRBV5-1 and TRBJ2-1; TRBD1 is a possible D gene (6 bases). Germline lookup yields CDR1 SGHRS and CDR2 YFSETQ. Trimming removed 2 bases from V and 0 bases from J, with 24 bases in between. CDR3 length: 20 residues. CDR3 in DNA: TGCGCCAGCAGCTTTTTTATCGGGAACAGGGTGGGGAGCTCCTACAATGAGCAGTTCTTC. Translated: CASSFFIGNRVGSSYNEQFF.

J is TRBJ2-7 and V is TRBV27; 7 bases are shared with TRBD1. The trim removed 5 bases at V and 2 bases at J, leaving 6 bases unmatched. Per the germline V gene, CDR1 is MNHEY and CDR2 is SMNVEV (reference sequence). The CDR3 is 14 residues long. The CDR3 DNA sequence: TGTGCCAGCAGTCGTTACAGGGGACCCTACGAGCAGTACTTC. Translation: CASSRYRGPYEQYF.

CDR3 loop: CASSSRDGRESDTQYF. The DNA of the CDR3 is TGTGCCAGCAGCTCGAGGGACGGGCGAGAGTCGGATACGCAGTATTTT. The chain carries TRBV7-6 and TRBJ2-3, with D tentatively TRBD1 or TRBD2 (5 bases each). The CDR3 is made up of 16 amino acids. V dropped 4 bases and J dropped 6 bases, with 20 bases sitting between them. Germline V gene sequence: CDR1 SGHVS, CDR2 FNYEAQ.

This clonotype was seen more than once but under ten times. This chain uses TRBV18 with TRBJ1-4; the D is unclear. Germline V gene data show CDR1 as KGHSH and CDR2 as LQKENI. The ends were cut back, 8 bases at V and 0 bases at J, with 10 bases in the middle. This CDR3 comprises 14 residues. DNA of the CDR3: TGTGCCAGCCGGGCCAGTGCAACTAATGAAAAACTGTTTTTT. Translating gives CASRASATNEKLFF. The full variable domain, in which reference TRBV18 and TRBJ1-4 provide the parts outside the CDR3, is NAGVMQNPRHLVRRRGQEARLRCSPMKGHSHVYWYRQLPEEGLKFMVYLQKENIIDESGMPKERFSAEFPKEGPSILRIQQVVRGDSAAYFCASRASATNEKLFFGSGTQLSVL.

This clonotype was recorded a few times. The chain couples TRBV20-1 to TRBJ2-5; 12 bases agree with TRBD2. The germline CDR1 and CDR2 sequences are DFQATT and SNEGSKA (reference sequence). The CDR3 contains 16 residues. V shed 5 bases and J 4 bases; nucleotides not matched to a gene: 11. CDR3 nucleotide sequence: TGCAGTGCTGGGAAGACTAGCGGGAGTATTGGAGAGACCCAGTACTTC. Protein: CSAGKTSGSIGETQYF.

This clonotype appeared a few times. The chain is built from TRBV5-5 and TRBJ1-2; D uncertain. CDR1 is SGHKS, CDR2 YYEKEE, per germline (reference sequence). The length of the CDR3 is 16 residues. Between the trimmed V and J ends, which lost 0 bases and 8 bases, there was a span of 20 bases. CDR3: CASSLAPQAHVRGYTF. The CDR3 region has the DNA TGTGCCAGCAGCTTGGCCCCCCAGGCGCACGTCCGGGGCTACACCTTC.

V is TRBV5-1 and J is TRBJ2-1; maybe TRBD2 (5 bases). Per the germline V gene, CDR1 is SGHRS and CDR2 is YFSETQ. This CDR3 is 13 amino acids long. The V end lost 1 base, the J end lost 10 bases, and 12 bases lay between the germline ends. CDR3: CASSLNRELEQFF. CDR3 coding DNA: TGCGCCAGCAGCTTGAATAGGGAGTTGGAGCAGTTCTTC.

This clonotype showed up many times. This chain uses TRBV18 with TRBJ2-2; no definite D call. Germline V CDR1 and CDR2: KGHSH, LQKENI. V was trimmed by 3 bases and J by 6 bases, leaving 14 bases between them. The CDR3 extends over 15 amino acids. CDR3 protein: CASSPRRSVAGELFF. CDR3 nucleotide sequence: TGTGCCAGCTCACCGAGACGATCAGTGGCCGGGGAGCTGTTTTTT.

This chain links TRBV29-1 with TRBJ2-1; 7 bases map to TRBD1. The CDR3 spans 16 residues. J gave up 2 bases and V 3 bases, and 10 bases lay outside the gene matches. In germline, CDR1 is SQVTM, CDR2 ANQGSEA. The CDR3 region is CSVDPWDSGTYNEQFF. The CDR3 region has the DNA TGCAGCGTTGACCCCTGGGACAGCGGTACCTACAATGAGCAGTTCTTC.

This clonotype came up a few times. The CDR3, as DNA: TGTGCCAGCAGCTTAGCGATCAGGAACACCGGGGAGCTGTTTTTT. Translating it yields CASSLAIRNTGELFF. V usage is TRBV7-2 and J usage is TRBJ2-2; D is undetermined. Looked up from germline, CDR1 is SGHTA and CDR2 is FQGNSA. The V end was cut by 0 bases, the J end by 1 base, with 6 bases between. The CDR3 is 15 residues long.

V is TRBV7-9 and J is TRBJ2-7; D is unresolved. Trimming removed 4 bases from V and 2 bases from J, with 18 bases in between. The CDR3 has 16 residues. The V gene's germline CDR1 is SEHNR and CDR2 FQNEAQ (reference sequence). The CDR3 protein is CASSYGPSSQTYEQYF. The CDR3 DNA reads TGTGCCAGCAGCTACGGGCCGTCCTCCCAAACCTACGAGCAGTACTTC.

Ten or more counts support this clonotype. This chain connects TRBV5-1 to TRBJ2-1; TRBD1 might be the D (5 bases). Trimming left V 3 bases short and J 0 bases short, with 13 bases between. This CDR3 has 16 residues. Germline values: CDR1 SGHRS, CDR2 YFSETQ. The CDR3, as DNA: TGCGCCAGCAGCTCCACAGGTTCAAGCTCCTACAATGAGCAGTTCTTC. Residues: CASSSTGSSSYNEQFF.

The rearrangement joins TRBV28 to TRBJ1-1; D not resolved. The CDR3 has 14 residues. Trimming removed 6 bases from V and 0 bases from J, with 11 bases in between. The germline gives CDR1 MDHEN, CDR2 SYDVKM. CDR3 DNA sequence: TGTGCCAGCAGGGTCCGAGGTATGAACACTGAAGCTTTCTTT. Translation gives CASRVRGMNTEAFF.

This clonotype occurred a few times. This chain links TRBV4-3 with TRBJ2-7; D is unclear. The CDR3 covers 13 residues. Germline CDR1 and CDR2: LGHNA and YSLEER. The V and J ends lost 3 bases and 7 bases respectively, with 13 bases between them. CDR3 sequence reads: CASSQGRSVEQYF. CDR3 bases: TGCGCCAGCAGCCAGGGCCGTTCAGTGGAGCAGTACTTC.

The J gene is TRBJ2-5, the V gene TRBV7-2, with D possibly TRBD2 on 5 matching bases. V was pared by 5 bases and J by 10 bases, with 17 bases between. The CDR3 is 13 amino acids. Germline V gene data show CDR1 as SGHTA and CDR2 as FQGNSA. CDR3 in amino acids: CASSPEVARGQYF. The CDR3 nucleotides read TGTGCCAGCAGCCCAGAGGTGGCTCGGGGCCAGTACTTC.

The V and J genes are TRBV7-9 and TRBJ2-7, with 9 bases matching TRBD1. V lost 2 bases to trimming and J lost 11 bases; unmatched junction nucleotides: 10. Germline V lookup: CDR1 SEHNR, CDR2 FQNEAQ (reference sequence). The CDR3 has 14 amino acids. DNA for the CDR3: TGTGCCAGCAGCTTAACAGGGGGCCCGCGACCGAAGTACTTC. Translating it yields CASSLTGGPRPKYF.

This clonotype has just a few counts. This chain connects TRBV20-1 to TRBJ2-7; D is undetermined. Germline CDR1 and CDR2: DFQATT and SNEGSKA (reference sequence). The CDR3 has 14 residues. Trimming stripped 0 bases from V and 4 bases from J, with 13 bases between. The CDR3 loop is CSARDVVREYEQYF. The DNA of the CDR3 is TGCAGTGCTAGAGATGTTGTACGTGAGTACGAGCAGTACTTC.

The V call is TRBV18, the J call TRBJ2-5; tentatively, D is TRBD1 (7 bases). This CDR3 spans 15 amino acids. The germline gives CDR1 KGHSH, CDR2 LQKENI. The V and J ends lost 1 base and 4 bases respectively, with 13 bases between them. DNA of the CDR3: TGTGCCAGCTCACCACAAAACAGGGGAGGAGAGACCCAGTACTTC. Amino acids: CASSPQNRGGETQYF.

The chain carries TRBV20-1 and TRBJ1-6; D is perhaps TRBD1 (6 bases). The CDR3 covers 14 residues. V was clipped by 0 bases and J by 10 bases, with 13 bases between them. Germline loops: CDR1 DFQATT, CDR2 SNEGSKA (reference sequence). CDR3 sequence (DNA): TGCAGTGCTAGAGAAAAGGGGGGTCAGTCACCCCTCCACTTT. Encoded protein: CSAREKGGQSPLHF.

This rearrangement joins TRBV5-1 to TRBJ2-3; 7 bases agree with TRBD2. CDR1 is SGHRS and CDR2 is YFSETQ in the germline V gene. V trimming: 4 bases; J trimming: 6 bases; junction bases outside the gene matches: 5. The CDR3 loop spans 13 amino acids. CDR3 in DNA: TGCGCCAGCAGCCGGACTAGATCGGATACGCAGTATTTT. This sequence encodes CASSRTRSDTQYF. The whole variable domain, filled in from reference TRBV5-1 and TRBJ2-3, reads KAGVTQTPRYLIKTRGQQVTLSCSPISGHRSVSWYQQTPGQGLQFLFEYFSETQRNKGNFPGRFSGRQFSNSRSEMNVSTLELGDSALYLCASSRTRSDTQYFGPGTRLTVL.

This clonotype was counted only a few times. The gene calls are TRBV7-6 and TRBJ2-1; no definite D call. The germline V gene has CDR1 SGHVS and CDR2 FNYEAQ. The CDR3 has 15 amino acids. V was clipped by 7 bases and J by 2 bases, with 15 bases between them. The CDR3, as DNA: TGTGCCAGCACCGTCATAGCAGCTACCTACAATGAGCAGTTCTTC. This codes for CASTVIAATYNEQFF. The full variable domain, with the rest looked up from reference TRBV7-6 and TRBJ2-1, is GAGVSQSPRYKVTKRGQDVALRCDPISGHVSLYWYRQALGQGPEFLTYFNYEAQQDKSGLPNDRFSAERPEGSISTLTIQRTEQRDSAMYRCASTVIAATYNEQFFGPGTRLTVL.

This clonotype was seen a few times. The rearrangement joins TRBV2 to TRBJ2-7; D tentatively fits TRBD1 or TRBD2 (5 bases each). Between the trimmed V and J ends, which lost 7 bases and 0 bases, there was a span of 13 bases. CDR1 is SNHLY and CDR2 is FYNNEI in the germline V gene. The CDR3 length is 14 residues. The CDR3 here is CASTNEGTSYEQYF. CDR3 nucleotide sequence: TGTGCCAGCACCAATGAGGGGACCTCCTACGAGCAGTACTTC.

This clonotype was detected only a few times. The gene calls are TRBV7-2 and TRBJ1-6; possibly TRBD1 for D (6 bases). V lost 3 bases and J 0 bases, leaving 9 bases between the germline ends. In germline, CDR1 is SGHTA, CDR2 FQGNSA. There are 16 residues in the CDR3. The CDR3 loop reads CASSFQGSSYNSPLHF. The CDR3 bases are TGTGCCAGCAGCTTTCAGGGGAGCTCCTATAATTCACCCCTCCACTTT.

This chain links TRBV6-2 or TRBV6-3 with TRBJ2-1, with TRBD1 identical over 7 bases. CDR1 and CDR2 from the germline V gene are MNHEY and SVGEGT. The CDR3 sequence is 16 residues long. V was clipped by 4 bases and J by 0 bases; unmatched bases: 6. The CDR3 sequence: CASSSGTGDSYNEQFF. The CDR3 nucleotides read TGTGCCAGCAGTTCGGGAACAGGGGACTCCTACAATGAGCAGTTCTTC.

The genes are TRBV7-8 and TRBJ2-3; possible D gene TRBD1, 5 bases. Looked up from germline, CDR1 is SGHVS and CDR2 is FQNEAQ. The V end lost 5 bases, the J end lost 1 base, and 19 bases lay between the germline ends. The CDR3 loop spans 17 amino acids. The CDR3 bases are TGTGCCAGCAGCCATTCGTCAGGGCTCAAGGGCACAGATACGCAGTATTTT. Protein: CASSHSSGLKGTDTQYF.

There are a few counts of this clonotype. The J gene is TRBJ2-7, the V gene TRBV2; TRBD2 matches 13 bases. The germline CDR1 and CDR2 sequences are SNHLY and FYNNEI. CDR3 length: 17 residues. Trimming at V came to 9 bases and at J to 0 bases, leaving 11 bases not matched to a gene. The CDR3 loop is CASSRAGTSGISYEQYF. DNA of the CDR3: TGTGCCAGTTCCAGGGCCGGGACTAGCGGGATCTCCTACGAGCAGTACTTC.

The chain carries TRBV5-1 and TRBJ2-7, with D possibly being TRBD1 (6 bases). Germline V gene lookup returns CDR1 SGHRS and CDR2 YFSETQ. V gave up 4 bases and J gave up 0 bases, with 20 bases separating them. The length of the CDR3 is 17 residues. CDR3 sequence reads: CASSTISTGSLSYEQYF. CDR3 DNA: TGCGCCAGCAGCACAATATCGACAGGTTCCCTCTCCTACGAGCAGTACTTC.

This clonotype was counted between two and nine times. The chain uses TRBV3-1 and TRBJ2-2, with D possibly TRBD2 on 5 matching bases. CDR1 is LGHDT, CDR2 YNNKEL, per germline (reference sequence). V lost 0 bases to trimming and J lost 5 bases, with 19 bases between them. This CDR3 has 18 amino acids. This CDR3 reads CASSQEGWRSRATGELFF. CDR3 sequence (DNA): TGTGCCAGCAGCCAAGAAGGGTGGCGTTCGAGGGCTACCGGGGAGCTGTTTTTT.